This T cell receptor (beta chain) appears in the sequencing data of a study of T cells in Graves' hyperthyroidism and ophthalmopathy. Study observations and caveats: Onset of ophthalmopathy came a median 6.5 months after the model predicted it.

For Graves' hyperthyroidism to be stable, ophthalmopathy could not progress within 18 months. Any patient presenting with uncontrolled infection, other autoimmune disease, pregnancy or lactation was left out. This clonotype was found many times. What it binds is not known. Authors of the study amplified TCR beta CDR3 regions from RNA transcripts. The study used the HTBI primer set for a first-round RT-PCR of the TCR CDR3. MiXCR, run by TCRdb on the multiplex PCR reads, gives a single entry per CDR3 protein. The data show about 510,000 distinct CDR3 sequences, with less than 15% seen just once and around 13% held by the top ten. The TCR comes from a woman aged 40 to 50 with Graves' hyperthyroidism. Input material: blood.

The CDR3 spells CASSEGVRGGYQETQYF. The CDR3 nucleotides are TGTGCCAGCAGTGAGGGGGTCCGCGGGGGGTACCAAGAGACCCAGTACTTC. This chain uses TRBV6-1 with TRBJ2-5; the match to TRBD2 covers 8 bases. CDR1 is MNHNS, CDR2 SASEGT, per germline. The CDR3 contains 17 residues. J lost 0 bases, V lost 3 bases, and 9 bases had no gene match.